This record looks at one T cell receptor (beta chain) sequence and its context. The antigen is unknown. Sequencing was performed with immunoSEQ multiplex PCR; in TCRdb, only in-frame clones are kept and a portion is missing. Found here are some 7,000 clones, 74% of them singletons; the top ten hold under 25%. The sample is drawn from a study of T cells after posttransplantation cyclophosphamide. The study, taken as a whole, reports: Tissue-infiltrating T cells from skin or gut overlapped little with blood T cells. Donor-recipient repertoire similarity was low at 1-2 months, rising over year one.

A marrow graft followed busulfan-fludarabine conditioning, with cyclophosphamide on days +3 and +4. The TCR originated in a male patient aged 30 to 39 who received an allogeneic stem cell transplant from a related donor, was CMV-positive, and had acute GVHD only. T cells may partly derive from the graft donor. Source: PBMCs, taken less than 1,500 days after allogeneic stem cell transplant with posttransplant cyclophosphamide.

The CDR3 region has the DNA TGTGCCACCACAACCGGGACAGGGGACTATGGCTACACCTTC. Protein: CATTTGTGDYGYTF. V is TRBV28 and J is TRBJ1-2; 10 bases agree with TRBD1. Germline V gene lookup returns CDR1 MDHEN and CDR2 SYDVKM. V lost 10 bases to trimming and J lost 3 bases; unmatched junction nucleotides: 8. This CDR3 has 14 amino acids.